What follows are 25 T cell receptor beta chains derived from one specimen sequenced in a study of blood T cells in healthy people across ages. Using a J-beta primer mix together with a sample-barcoded 5' primer, a second PCR was run for roughly 6 to 12 cycles. TCRdb re-called the 5' RACE reads through MiXCR, storing one row per CDR3 protein. The top ten clones hold approximately 17% of a sample with approximately 1,000,000 distinct CDR3 sequences, 40% to 55% of them seen once. Sequenced input: blood. Receptors originate from a woman aged 60-75 years in good health.

The J gene is TRBJ2-1, the V gene TRBV9; TRBD2 might be the D (5 bases). This CDR3 comprises 16 residues. Germline V gene data show CDR1 as SGDLS and CDR2 as YYNGEE. V gave up 0 bases and J gave up 1 base, with 11 bases separating them. The CDR3 DNA is TGTGCCAGCAGCGTAGGGAGCGGCAGATCCTACAATGAGCAGTTCTTC. It yields the protein CASSVGSGRSYNEQFF.

V and J are TRBV20-1 and TRBJ2-7, with TRBD1 matching over 8 bases. The CDR3 covers 12 residues. After removal of 5 bases from V and 5 bases from J, the junction contained 5 bases not matched to a gene. The germline CDR1 and CDR2 sequences are DFQATT and SNEGSKA (reference sequence). The CDR3 reads CSAYRGRHEQYF. The CDR3 DNA sequence: TGCAGTGCTTACAGGGGGAGGCACGAGCAGTACTTC.

This chain links TRBV28 with TRBJ1-1, with 7 bases aligning to TRBD1. The CDR3 length is 16 residues. V lost 6 bases to trimming and J lost 1 base; unmatched junction nucleotides: 11. In germline, CDR1 is MDHEN, CDR2 SYDVKM. CDR3 region: CASSLGPGQQNTEAFF. The DNA of the CDR3 is TGTGCCAGCAGCCTGGGGCCGGGACAGCAGAACACTGAAGCTTTCTTT.

The sample holds one count of this clonotype. The chain links TRBV2 to TRBJ1-2; 8 nucleotides line up with TRBD1. The germline CDR1 and CDR2 sequences are SNHLY and FYNNEI. J was trimmed by 4 bases and V by 1 base; bases with no gene match: 5. The CDR3 sequence is 15 residues long. The CDR3 coding sequence is TGTGCCAGCAGTGAAGGGTCGACAGGGGCCTATGGCTACACCTTC. It codes for CASSEGSTGAYGYTF.

This clonotype occurred a few times. The V and J genes are TRBV5-5 and TRBJ2-7; D uncertain. Germline loops: CDR1 SGHKS, CDR2 YYEKEE (reference sequence). The CDR3 consists of 14 residues. Trimming shortened V by 0 bases and J by 3 bases, and 10 bases separated the two germline ends. The CDR3 DNA reads as TGTGCCAGCAGCTTGGAAGGCAGTTACTACGAGCAGTACTTC. Protein product: CASSLEGSYYEQYF.

The J gene is TRBJ2-1, the V gene TRBV4-1; no clear D gene. The ends were cut back, 1 base at V and 7 bases at J, with 8 bases in the middle. This CDR3 region has 13 residues. CDR1 is MGHRA and CDR2 is YSYEKL in the germline V gene. This CDR3 reads CASSQAQANEQFF. The CDR3 DNA reads TGCGCCAGCAGCCAAGCCCAGGCTAATGAGCAGTTCTTC.

This clonotype was found a few times. J is TRBJ2-7 and V is TRBV20-1; D gene unclear. This CDR3 has 14 residues. Germline loops: CDR1 DFQATT, CDR2 SNEGSKA (reference sequence). The V gene lost 0 bases and the J gene lost 7 bases, with 16 bases spanning the gap. The CDR3 DNA reads TGCAGTGCTAGAGAGGATCGGTTCGAGGTGGAGCAGTACTTC. It is translated as CSAREDRFEVEQYF.

The chain uses TRBV6-1 and TRBJ1-2; 10 bases map to TRBD1. The ends lost 6 bases at V and 2 bases at J; junction bases unmatched: 6. The CDR3 sequence is 15 residues long. Germline V CDR1 and CDR2: MNHNS, SASEGT. Written as DNA, the CDR3 is TGTGCCAGCAGACAACGACAGGGGGCGAACTATGGCTACACCTTC. Translation gives CASRQRQGANYGYTF.

This clonotype was seen a few times. The chain employs TRBV6-2 or TRBV6-3 and TRBJ2-7; TRBD1 agrees at 11 bases. Germline-derived CDR1 and CDR2 are MNHEY and SVGEGT. This CDR3 is built from 21 residues. V was clipped by 0 bases and J by 0 bases; unmatched bases: 16. The CDR3 DNA sequence: TGTGCCAGCAGTTACTCGGACAGGGGGCAGTCGGGTGTTCCGGGCTCCTACGAGCAGTACTTC. As protein: CASSYSDRGQSGVPGSYEQYF.

This clonotype was counted between two and nine times. The chain combines TRBV7-6 with TRBJ2-7, with 8 bases aligning to TRBD1. The CDR3 runs to 13 residues. The ends lost 3 bases at V and 6 bases at J; junction bases unmatched: 4. Germline V gives CDR1 SGHVS, CDR2 FNYEAQ. This CDR3 is CASSFSTGGEQYF. The CDR3 nucleotides are TGTGCCAGCAGCTTCTCAACAGGGGGCGAGCAGTACTTC.

The V call is TRBV7-9, the J call TRBJ1-2, with a weak D call TRBD1 (6 bases). Germline values: CDR1 SEHNR, CDR2 FQNEAQ (reference sequence). The CDR3 spans 12 residues. Trimming shortened V by 4 bases and J by 10 bases, and 13 bases separated the two germline ends. DNA of the CDR3: TGTGCCAGCAGCTACCCACAGGGAGTCTACACCTTC. It yields the protein CASSYPQGVYTF. Full variable domain (outside the CDR3, taken from reference TRBV7-9 and TRBJ1-2): DTGVSQNPRHKITKRGQNVTFRCDPISEHNRLYWYRQTLGQGPEFLTYFQNEAQLEKSRLLSDRFSAERPKGSFSTLEIQRTEQGDSAMYLCASSYPQGVYTFGSGTRLTVV.

In its sample, this clonotype was seen a few times. The V and J genes are TRBV9 and TRBJ2-5; maybe TRBD2 (5 bases). Germline values: CDR1 SGDLS, CDR2 YYNGEE. CDR3 size: 15 residues. The germline V and J ends were trimmed by 0 bases and 4 bases, with 13 bases remaining between them. The CDR3 DNA reads as TGTGCCAGCAGCGTAGCCCCAGCGGTGCGAGAGACCCAGTACTTC. Its protein product is CASSVAPAVRETQYF.

This chain links TRBV20-1 with TRBJ2-1, with TRBD2 matching over 8 bases. V shed 6 bases, J shed 5 bases, and the junction held 15 bases outside the gene matches. The CDR3 has 16 amino acids. The germline V gene has CDR1 DFQATT and CDR2 SNEGSKA (reference sequence). The CDR3 region is CSALGATSGRDNEQFF. CDR3 nucleotide sequence: TGCAGTGCCCTAGGGGCAACTAGCGGAAGGGACAATGAGCAGTTCTTC.

The CDR3 sequence is CATSDTGTSSYNEQFF. The CDR3, as DNA: TGTGCCACCAGTGACACCGGGACGAGCTCCTACAATGAGCAGTTCTTC. V and J are TRBV24-1 and TRBJ2-1; either TRBD1 or TRBD2 may fit D (5 bases each). Germline V gene lookup returns CDR1 KGHDR and CDR2 SFDVKD. Trimming took 4 bases from V and 0 from J, leaving 12 bases between them. This CDR3 spans 16 amino acids.

This clonotype was counted ten times or more. The CDR3 is CSVDRDRGGETQYF. The CDR3 coding sequence is TGCAGCGTCGACCGGGACAGGGGTGGAGAGACCCAGTACTTC. The J gene is TRBJ2-5, the V gene TRBV29-1; TRBD1 aligns across 10 bases. This CDR3 is built from 14 residues. The ends lost 6 bases at V and 4 bases at J; junction bases unmatched: 8. In germline, CDR1 is SQVTM, CDR2 ANQGSEA.

The chain is built from TRBV7-3 and TRBJ2-3, with a weak D call TRBD2 (6 bases). The CDR3 contains 15 residues. Germline V gene lookup returns CDR1 SGHTA and CDR2 FQGTGA. Trimming shortened V by 5 bases and J by 0 bases, and 12 bases separated the two germline ends. CDR3 residues: CASSPIAASTDTQYF. The CDR3 coding sequence is TGTGCCAGCAGCCCAATAGCGGCTAGCACAGATACGCAGTATTTT.

The chain recombines TRBV27 with TRBJ1-5, with D perhaps matching TRBD1 (5 bases). This CDR3 has 13 residues. Germline assignment: CDR1 MNHEY and CDR2 SMNVEV (reference sequence). V lost 8 bases, J lost 3 bases, and 11 bases lay in between. The CDR3 here is CASGGGFNQPQHF. For the CDR3, the DNA is TGTGCCAGCGGGGGAGGGTTCAATCAGCCCCAGCATTTT.

The sample holds a few counts of this clonotype. This chain connects TRBV20-1 to TRBJ2-3; 14 bases are a match to TRBD2. The CDR3 extends over 16 amino acids. Germline V lookup: CDR1 DFQATT, CDR2 SNEGSKA (reference sequence). The V gene end was trimmed by 1 base and the J gene end by 3 bases; junction bases not matched to a gene: 3. The CDR3, as DNA: TGCAGTGCTAGAGGAAGACTAGCGGGAGGGACAGATACGCAGTATTTT. This translates into CSARGRLAGGTDTQYF.

The V call is TRBV9, the J call TRBJ2-5; D not resolved. Looked up from germline, CDR1 is SGDLS and CDR2 is YYNGEE. The CDR3 spans 15 residues. Trimming removed 4 bases from V and 4 bases from J, with 17 bases in between. In DNA form, the CDR3 reads TGTGCCAGCAGCTCCGGGCGCCAGGTCGTAGAGACCCAGTACTTC. This sequence encodes CASSSGRQVVETQYF.

V usage is TRBV7-2 and J usage is TRBJ2-7; D is possibly TRBD1 (5 bases). The CDR3 length is 14 residues. CDR1 and CDR2 from the germline V gene are SGHTA and FQGNSA. V gave up 5 bases and J gave up 3 bases, with 14 bases separating them. Here the CDR3 reads CASSPDSYYYEQYF. In nucleotides, the CDR3 is TGTGCCAGCAGCCCCGACAGTTACTACTACGAGCAGTACTTC.

The chain links TRBV2 to TRBJ2-5, with D perhaps TRBD1 (6 bases). CDR1 is SNHLY, CDR2 FYNNEI, per germline. The CDR3 extends over 14 amino acids. Deletions cut 5 bases from V and 5 bases from J, with 15 bases between. CDR3 nucleotides: TGTGCCAGCAGTTATACACAGGGAAGGGAGACCCAGTACTTC. This translates into CASSYTQGRETQYF.

This chain uses TRBV27 with TRBJ2-4; 8 bases agree with TRBD1. The CDR3 sequence is 16 residues long. V trimming: 8 bases; J trimming: 3 bases; junction bases outside the gene matches: 12. In germline, CDR1 is MNHEY, CDR2 SMNVEV (reference sequence). In DNA, the CDR3 is TGTGCCAGCGGGATGAGGTCGGGACAGGTCAAAAACATTCAGTACTTC. It codes for CASGMRSGQVKNIQYF.

In its sample, this clonotype was seen a few times. This chain links TRBV6-5 with TRBJ2-1; 11 positions match TRBD2. The CDR3 is 16 amino acids. The germline V gene has CDR1 MNHEY and CDR2 SVGAGI. The V and J ends lost 2 bases and 8 bases, in that order; junction bases with no gene match: 8. The CDR3 here is CASSYTGTSGRDEQFF. The CDR3 DNA reads TGTGCCAGCAGTTACACAGGCACTAGCGGGAGAGATGAGCAGTTCTTC.

The gene calls are TRBV9 and TRBJ1-6, with TRBD1 as a possible D gene (6 bases). Germline-derived CDR1 and CDR2 are SGDLS and YYNGEE. V shed 0 bases and J shed 8 bases, with 12 bases lying between them. The CDR3 length is 15 residues. The CDR3 nucleotides are TGTGCCAGCAGCGTAGGCGGGGGGGGCGATTCACCCCTCCACTTT. This codes for CASSVGGGGDSPLHF.

The chain links TRBV28 to TRBJ2-1; TRBD2 agrees at 10 bases. CDR3 size: 15 residues. Trimming removed 5 bases from V and 7 bases from J; junction bases left unmatched: 8. The germline CDR1 and CDR2 sequences are MDHEN and SYDVKM. The CDR3 DNA reads TGTGCCAGCAGTATTAGGGCTAGCGGGAGTAATGAGCAGTTCTTC. Encoded protein: CASSIRASGSNEQFF. Supplemented by reference TRBV28 and TRBJ2-1, the full variable domain reads DVKVTQSSRYLVKRTGEKVFLECVQDMDHENMFWYRQDPGLGLRLIYFSYDVKMKEKGDIPEGYSVSREKKERFSLILESASTNQTSMYLCASSIRASGSNEQFFGPGTRLTVL.